Listed below are T cell receptor beta chains from one sample, sequenced in a study of T-cell reconstitution after alpha-beta-depleted transplantation in children. A single record per CDR3 protein comes from TCRdb applying MiXCR to the PCR reads. The repertoire holds roughly 100,000 distinct CDR3 sequences, with roughly 8.3% as singletons. The specimen comprised PBMCs from the stem cell graft donor, sampled from the stem cell graft. Receptor source: a human donor who donated a stem cell graft to a child with congenital amegakaryocytic thrombocytopenia. The CDR3 runs from the conserved cysteine through the conserved F or W. Each record gives: CDR3 DNA, CDR3 protein, J gene, V gene, D gene, clone size. A D gene is named only where the DNA matches it firmly. Only part of the rows carry a size: once, few, many, or a class if the clone is expanded.

CDR3nt: TGTGCCAGCAGCTCCCATTTATGGGGGTTTGGAAACATTCAGTACTTC
CDR3aa: CASSSHLWGFGNIQYF
j_gene: TRBJ2-4
v_gene: TRBV7-2
d_gene: -
abundance: many

CDR3nt: TGTGCCAGCAGTTTTACGGGAGAGACCCAGTACTTC
CDR3aa: CASSFTGETQYF
j_gene: TRBJ2-5
v_gene: TRBV27
d_gene: -
abundance: many

CDR3nt: TGTGCCAGCAGTTCTACAGGGGGCTCCCAAAATCAGCCCCAGCATTTT
CDR3aa: CASSSTGGSQNQPQHF
j_gene: TRBJ1-5
v_gene: TRBV5-6
d_gene: TRBD1
abundance: many

CDR3nt: TGTGCCAGCTCACCAACAGGGGACACTGAAGCTTTCTTT
CDR3aa: CASSPTGDTEAFF
j_gene: TRBJ1-1
v_gene: TRBV18
d_gene: TRBD1
abundance: many

CDR3nt: TGTGCCAGCAGAGGTAGCTATATCAGCACAGATACGCAGTATTTT
CDR3aa: CASRGSYISTDTQYF
j_gene: TRBJ2-3
v_gene: TRBV6-6
d_gene: -
abundance: many

CDR3nt: TGTGCCAGCAGCGTAGGAGGAGGGACAGGGGTCGTAGATGAGCAGTTCTTC
CDR3aa: CASSVGGGTGVVDEQFF
j_gene: TRBJ2-1
v_gene: TRBV9
d_gene: TRBD1
abundance: many

CDR3nt: TGTGCCAGCAGCTTTATCCGGACCGGGGAGCTGTTTTTT
CDR3aa: CASSFIRTGELFF
j_gene: TRBJ2-2
v_gene: TRBV7-2
d_gene: -
abundance: many

CDR3nt: TGCGCCAGCAGGCTTGGCGGCCGGAGGGCTGAAGCTTTCTTT
CDR3aa: CASRLGGRRAEAFF
j_gene: TRBJ1-1
v_gene: TRBV5-1
d_gene: -
abundance: many

CDR3nt: TGTGCCAGCTCACCATCTGGGTCCGATACGCAGTATTTT
CDR3aa: CASSPSGSDTQYF
j_gene: TRBJ2-3
v_gene: TRBV18
d_gene: -
abundance: many

CDR3nt: TGTGCCACCAGCAGAGACAGGGGGCCAGCAGATACGCAGTATTTT
CDR3aa: CATSRDRGPADTQYF
j_gene: TRBJ2-3
v_gene: TRBV15
d_gene: TRBD1
abundance: many

CDR3nt: TGTGCGGCTAGTCCCGGGACAGGGTCTGGCTACACCTTC
CDR3aa: CAASPGTGSGYTF
j_gene: TRBJ1-2
v_gene: TRBV30
d_gene: TRBD1
abundance: many

CDR3nt: TGTGCCAGCAGCCCTGCCGGGACTAGCGGTTACGAGCAGTACTTC
CDR3aa: CASSPAGTSGYEQYF
j_gene: TRBJ2-7
v_gene: TRBV9
d_gene: TRBD2
abundance: many

CDR3nt: TGTGCCAGCTCAGAGCTCAATCAGCCCCAGCATTTT
CDR3aa: CASSELNQPQHF
j_gene: TRBJ1-5
v_gene: TRBV2
d_gene: -
abundance: few

CDR3nt: TGTGCCAGCAGCTTACCCGGGACAGGGGGCTGGGCCAAAAACATTCAGTACTTC
CDR3aa: CASSLPGTGGWAKNIQYF
j_gene: TRBJ2-4
v_gene: TRBV11-1
d_gene: TRBD1
abundance: few

CDR3nt: TGTGCCAGCAGCCAATTTTACAGAGACACTGAAGCTTTCTTT
CDR3aa: CASSQFYRDTEAFF
j_gene: TRBJ1-1
v_gene: TRBV3-1
d_gene: -
abundance: -

CDR3nt: TGTGCCAGCAGCGTCGGACTAGCGAGTCTTGACGAGCAGTACTTC
CDR3aa: CASSVGLASLDEQYF
j_gene: TRBJ2-7
v_gene: TRBV7-7
d_gene: TRBD2
abundance: many

CDR3nt: TGCGCCAGCAGCTGGACTAGCGGGGGCCACGCGCAGACCCAGTACTTC
CDR3aa: CASSWTSGGHAQTQYF
j_gene: TRBJ2-5
v_gene: TRBV5-1
d_gene: TRBD2
abundance: many

CDR3nt: TGTGCCAGCAGCCAGTCAACGGGACTCCTCTCCTACGAGCAGTACTTC
CDR3aa: CASSQSTGLLSYEQYF
j_gene: TRBJ2-7
v_gene: TRBV3-1
d_gene: -
abundance: many

CDR3nt: TGCAGCGTTGAAGTCTCCTACGAGCAGTACTTC
CDR3aa: CSVEVSYEQYF
j_gene: TRBJ2-7
v_gene: TRBV29-1
d_gene: -
abundance: many

CDR3nt: TGCAGTAACGCCCCCCACTCAAGGGGAATGAACACTGAAGCTTTCTTT
CDR3aa: CSNAPHSRGMNTEAFF
j_gene: TRBJ1-1
v_gene: TRBV20-1
d_gene: -
abundance: many

CDR3nt: TGTGCCAGCAGCCAAAATGCGGTTATAGAGACCCAGTACTTC
CDR3aa: CASSQNAVIETQYF
j_gene: TRBJ2-5
v_gene: TRBV11-2
d_gene: -
abundance: few

CDR3nt: TGTGCCAGCAGTTTTCCCCCGCGGGTCGAGCAGTACTTC
CDR3aa: CASSFPPRVEQYF
j_gene: TRBJ2-7
v_gene: TRBV28
d_gene: -
abundance: many

CDR3nt: TGTGCCAGCAGTATAGGACCTGGGAGGTACAATGAGCAGTTCTTC
CDR3aa: CASSIGPGRYNEQFF
j_gene: TRBJ2-1
v_gene: TRBV2
d_gene: -
abundance: many

CDR3nt: TGTGCCAGCAGTTACGCCGGGGGAGAGCCCCAGCATTTT
CDR3aa: CASSYAGGEPQHF
j_gene: TRBJ1-5
v_gene: TRBV6-5
d_gene: -
abundance: many

CDR3nt: TGTGCCAGCAGTTGGCAACCCACAGATACGCAGTATTTT
CDR3aa: CASSWQPTDTQYF
j_gene: TRBJ2-3
v_gene: TRBV7-2
d_gene: -
abundance: many

CDR3nt: TGTGCCAGCAGTATGGTGGGTGGGGAGACCCAGTACTTC
CDR3aa: CASSMVGGETQYF
j_gene: TRBJ2-5
v_gene: TRBV12-3/TRBV12-4
d_gene: -
abundance: many

CDR3nt: TGCGCCAGCAGCGCCCGACCGGATAGCAATCAGCCCCAGCATTTT
CDR3aa: CASSARPDSNQPQHF
j_gene: TRBJ1-5
v_gene: TRBV5-1
d_gene: -
abundance: many

CDR3nt: TGTGCCAGCAGCCCGGCCGGGCAATGGGAAAACATTCAGTACTTC
CDR3aa: CASSPAGQWENIQYF
j_gene: TRBJ2-4
v_gene: TRBV4-2
d_gene: -
abundance: -

CDR3nt: TGTGCCAGCAGTTTGTACCTAGCGGGAGTTGGCACCTACAATGAGCAGTTCTTC
CDR3aa: CASSLYLAGVGTYNEQFF
j_gene: TRBJ2-1
v_gene: TRBV12-3/TRBV12-4
d_gene: TRBD2
abundance: many

CDR3nt: TGTGCCAGCACCAACCGACAGGGAGCCCTTTCCTACGAGCAGTACTTC
CDR3aa: CASTNRQGALSYEQYF
j_gene: TRBJ2-7
v_gene: TRBV28
d_gene: TRBD1
abundance: many

CDR3nt: TGTGCCAGCAGTTTATCGAGGGGGAACACTGAAGCTTTCTTT
CDR3aa: CASSLSRGNTEAFF
j_gene: TRBJ1-1
v_gene: TRBV27
d_gene: -
abundance: many

CDR3nt: TGTGCCATCAGTACCGGGACTGGCAACAATGAGCAGTTCTTC
CDR3aa: CAISTGTGNNEQFF
j_gene: TRBJ2-1
v_gene: TRBV10-3
d_gene: -
abundance: many

CDR3nt: TGCGCCAGCAGCGCCGCAGTGGAAGGCACTGAAGCTTTCTTT
CDR3aa: CASSAAVEGTEAFF
j_gene: TRBJ1-1
v_gene: TRBV5-1
d_gene: -
abundance: many

CDR3nt: TGTGCCAGCTCACAAGGGACTCCCGCCCCCCAAGAGACCCAGTACTTC
CDR3aa: CASSQGTPAPQETQYF
j_gene: TRBJ2-5
v_gene: TRBV18
d_gene: -
abundance: many

CDR3nt: TGTGCCAGCAGCCAACGGACAGGGGGGGGCTCCTATAATTCACCCCTCCACTTT
CDR3aa: CASSQRTGGGSYNSPLHF
j_gene: TRBJ1-6
v_gene: TRBV14
d_gene: TRBD1
abundance: -

CDR3nt: TGTGCCAGCAGTGAATTTCAGAGTAATTCACCCCTCCACTTT
CDR3aa: CASSEFQSNSPLHF
j_gene: TRBJ1-6
v_gene: TRBV25-1
d_gene: -
abundance: many

CDR3nt: TGTGCCATCAGCGAAACTGGACTAGCGGGAGTCGGCGGGGAGCTGTTTTTT
CDR3aa: CAISETGLAGVGGELFF
j_gene: TRBJ2-2
v_gene: TRBV10-3
d_gene: TRBD2
abundance: many

CDR3nt: TGCGCCAGCAGCACCCGACAGGGAGCCTACGAGCAGTACTTC
CDR3aa: CASSTRQGAYEQYF
j_gene: TRBJ2-7
v_gene: TRBV5-1
d_gene: TRBD1
abundance: many

CDR3nt: TGCAGTGCTAGATCTAGCGGGGGGGTGGACGAGACCCAGTACTTC
CDR3aa: CSARSSGGVDETQYF
j_gene: TRBJ2-5
v_gene: TRBV20-1
d_gene: TRBD2
abundance: many

CDR3nt: TGCGCCAGCAGCTTGCGGCTGGGCACCAGTGAAGCTTTCTTT
CDR3aa: CASSLRLGTSEAFF
j_gene: TRBJ1-1
v_gene: TRBV5-1
d_gene: -
abundance: many

CDR3nt: TGTGCCAGCAGTTTTAGGAGGGACTTAAGGGGAGAGACCCAGTACTTC
CDR3aa: CASSFRRDLRGETQYF
j_gene: TRBJ2-5
v_gene: TRBV28
d_gene: -
abundance: many

CDR3nt: TGCAGTGCTAGAGACCCGACAGGGACCCTTTCAGATACGCAGTATTTT
CDR3aa: CSARDPTGTLSDTQYF
j_gene: TRBJ2-3
v_gene: TRBV20-1
d_gene: TRBD1
abundance: many

CDR3nt: TGTGCCAGCAGGATTGGACAGGCGGGAAACACCATATATTTT
CDR3aa: CASRIGQAGNTIYF
j_gene: TRBJ1-3
v_gene: TRBV28
d_gene: TRBD1
abundance: -

CDR3nt: TGTGCCAGCAGGGGGGATATAGACACGCAGTATTTT
CDR3aa: CASRGDIDTQYF
j_gene: TRBJ2-3
v_gene: TRBV27
d_gene: -
abundance: -

CDR3nt: TGTGCCACGCAAAGGGACACCGGGGAGCTGTTTTTT
CDR3aa: CATQRDTGELFF
j_gene: TRBJ2-2
v_gene: TRBV12-3/TRBV12-4
d_gene: -
abundance: many

CDR3nt: TGTGCCAGCAGCCTAACCCTGACCCCCATTGACTATGGCTACACCTTC
CDR3aa: CASSLTLTPIDYGYTF
j_gene: TRBJ1-2
v_gene: TRBV12-3/TRBV12-4
d_gene: -
abundance: many

CDR3nt: TGTGCCACCAGCAGCGGGCAGGGGGAGTACGAGCAGTACTTC
CDR3aa: CATSSGQGEYEQYF
j_gene: TRBJ2-7
v_gene: TRBV15
d_gene: TRBD1
abundance: many

CDR3nt: TGTGCCAGCAGCCAACGGACAGGGGGACAGCCCCAGCATTTT
CDR3aa: CASSQRTGGQPQHF
j_gene: TRBJ1-5
v_gene: TRBV3-1
d_gene: TRBD1
abundance: -

CDR3nt: TGCAGTGCTAGAGAAAGGACCCACACTGAAGCTTTCTTT
CDR3aa: CSARERTHTEAFF
j_gene: TRBJ1-1
v_gene: TRBV20-1
d_gene: -
abundance: many

CDR3nt: TGTGCCAGCAGCTTAGAGCAGGGGTCTGGAAACACCATATATTTT
CDR3aa: CASSLEQGSGNTIYF
j_gene: TRBJ1-3
v_gene: TRBV7-2
d_gene: -
abundance: many

CDR3nt: TGCGCCAGCAGCTTCCAGGAAGCCTACGAGCAGTACTTC
CDR3aa: CASSFQEAYEQYF
j_gene: TRBJ2-7
v_gene: TRBV5-1
d_gene: -
abundance: many

CDR3nt: TGTGCCACCAGCAGAGCGGGGTACGAGCAGTACTTC
CDR3aa: CATSRAGYEQYF
j_gene: TRBJ2-7
v_gene: TRBV15
d_gene: -
abundance: many

CDR3nt: TGTGCCAGCAGTCTAGCGGGAGTAGGTACCGGGGAGCTGTTTTTT
CDR3aa: CASSLAGVGTGELFF
j_gene: TRBJ2-2
v_gene: TRBV12-3/TRBV12-4
d_gene: TRBD2
abundance: few

CDR3nt: TGCGCCAGCGCCGGGACTAGGGGGGTTGGTACGCAGTATTTT
CDR3aa: CASAGTRGVGTQYF
j_gene: TRBJ2-3
v_gene: TRBV10-2
d_gene: TRBD2
abundance: many

CDR3nt: TGCGCCAGCAGCTCGACCCCGAGTGAGACCCAGTACTTC
CDR3aa: CASSSTPSETQYF
j_gene: TRBJ2-5
v_gene: TRBV5-1
d_gene: -
abundance: few

CDR3nt: TGCGCCAGCACTCAGCAGGGGGCGAGCACAGATACGCAGTATTTT
CDR3aa: CASTQQGASTDTQYF
j_gene: TRBJ2-3
v_gene: TRBV5-1
d_gene: TRBD1
abundance: many

CDR3nt: TGTGCCAGCCGTGACAGACTAAACACTGAAGCTTTCTTT
CDR3aa: CASRDRLNTEAFF
j_gene: TRBJ1-1
v_gene: TRBV7-2
d_gene: -
abundance: many